This TCR beta chain was profiled in a study of human T cells and chemical hapten exposure. About the study: Investigators sensitized about 2 cm by about 2 cm of upper inner arm skin with 2% DPC.

Specified time point: patch test 2, 6 weeks after DPC sensitization. The sample's treatment: therapeutic diphenylcyclopropenone sensitization with weekly scalp DPC. Patches went on only after blood had been drawn each time. Total RNA was extracted from unfractionated whole blood. In this sample, this clonotype turned up many times. TCRdb recomputed calls from the RACE reads with MiXCR, one row per CDR3 protein. The table records approximately 110,000 distinct CDR3 sequences, 9.2% of them present only once. The source is a middle-aged woman with alopecia areata. Some clones in this sample may be carry-over from other donors' samples. Sequencing used whole blood, obtained in connection with sensitization to the hapten diphenylcyclopropenone (DPC).

CDR3 coding DNA: TGTGCCAGCAGTTTATCGGGAGGAAACACCATATATTTT. Translated: CASSLSGGNTIYF. This chain connects TRBV12-3 or TRBV12-4 to TRBJ1-3; D not certain. V lost 2 bases and J lost 4, with 6 bases in between. The CDR3 is made up of 13 amino acids.